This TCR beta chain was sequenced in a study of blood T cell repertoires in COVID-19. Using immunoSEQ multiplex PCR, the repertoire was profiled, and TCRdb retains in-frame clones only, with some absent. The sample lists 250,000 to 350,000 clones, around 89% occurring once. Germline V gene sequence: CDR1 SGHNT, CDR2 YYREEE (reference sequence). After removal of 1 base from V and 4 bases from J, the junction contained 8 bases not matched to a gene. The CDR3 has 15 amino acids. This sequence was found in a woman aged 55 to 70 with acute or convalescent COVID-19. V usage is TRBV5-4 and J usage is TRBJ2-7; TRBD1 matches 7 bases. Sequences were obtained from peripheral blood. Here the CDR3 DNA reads TGTGCCAGCAGCTTGTCCGGGACAGATACTTACGAGCAGTACTTC. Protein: CASSLSGTDTYEQYF.